This T cell receptor (beta chain) was sequenced in a study of a mutant IDH1 vaccine in newly diagnosed glioma. Study-level information: Treated individuals were about 60% male and approximately 38% female, averaging 40.4 years of age. Those enrolled had earlier been treated with radiotherapy, temozolomide, or both, mostly both.

Time point given: baseline, week 1 (first vaccination visit). As to treatment: pre-vaccination baseline after standard-of-care therapy. This clone has a single count. Its target is unknown. CDR1 is KGHSH and CDR2 is LQKENI in the germline V gene. V was pared by 2 bases and J by 5 bases, with 7 bases between. The CDR3 covers 13 residues. Assay used: immunoSEQ multiplex PCR; TCRdb lists only in-frame clones, some missing. Altogether more than 50,000 clones are present, about 86% being singletons, with the ten largest covering 2.9%. Broader study findings: The vaccine induced immune responses, and these occurred in roughly 95% of patients.

This material consisted of PBMCs, taken from a glioma patient treated with radiotherapy, temozolomide or both. The V call is TRBV18, the J call TRBJ2-1, with TRBD2 as a possible D gene (6 bases). This receptor was identified in a man in his thirties or forties with glioma. The DNA for the CDR3 is TGTGCCAGCTCACCAGCGGGGCACAATGAGCAGTTCTTC. This translates into CASSPAGHNEQFF.